This record concerns one TCR beta chain sequence. The data are from a study of blood T cell repertoires in COVID-19. Study information: Italy, Spain and the United States were the sources of the convalescent and acute COVID-19 samples. From T cells, B-cell-depleted T cells, or PBMCs came the material, which was cDNA or gDNA.

Original processing methods: Estimation of nucleated cell counts relied on the amplification of reference gene primers. TCRdb's table, derived via immunoSEQ multiplex PCR, lists solely in-frame clones and lacks some. The DNA was the basis for D and trimming; V, J and clone size are from that table. Among 180,000 or so clones, 80% to 85% were seen once, and the ten largest hold 2.6%. The TCR sequence derives from a human donor with acute or convalescent COVID-19. The donor label of this sample is uncertain. Sequenced material: peripheral blood.

CDR3 sequence (DNA): TGTGCCAGCACCGTTGACAGGGAGTACAATGAGCAGTTCTTC. As protein: CASTVDREYNEQFF. The V call is TRBV7-9, the J call TRBJ2-1, with TRBD1 identical over 7 bases. This CDR3 comprises 14 residues. V shed 7 bases and J 4 bases; nucleotides not matched to a gene: 7. Looked up from germline, CDR1 is SEHNR and CDR2 is FQNEAQ (reference sequence).